What follows describes a single T cell receptor (beta chain). The CDR3 sequence is 15 residues long. Germline CDR1 SNHLY, CDR2 FYNNEI. Trimming removed 4 bases at V and 7 bases at J, with 14 bases between. This entry is derived from a study of CD8+CD57+ T cells in acquired aplastic anemia. According to the study, genomic DNA was the template for TCR beta VDJ and CDR3 profiling. MiXCR was run by TCRdb on the reads, yielding one entry per CDR3 protein. The sample records about 120,000 distinct CDR3 sequences, approximately 61% being singletons. The authors sequenced patients whose flow cytometry had shown CD8+CD57+ cell expansion.

The clonotype comes from a human donor with aplastic anemia. Source material: sorted CD4+, CD8+, or CD8+CD57+ T cells (not recorded which) from PBMCs. The chain links TRBV2 to TRBJ1-6; no definite D call. CDR3 residues: CASSVGGTWNSPLHF. In DNA, the CDR3 is TGTGCCAGCAGTGTAGGTGGAACGTGGAATTCACCCCTCCACTTT. The full variable domain, its missing parts supplied by reference TRBV2 and TRBJ1-6, is EPEVTQTPSHQVTQMGQEVILRCVPISNHLYFYWYRQILGQKVEFLVSFYNNEISEKSEIFDDQFSVERPDGSNFTLKIRSTKLEDSAMYFCASSVGGTWNSPLHFGNGTRLTVT.